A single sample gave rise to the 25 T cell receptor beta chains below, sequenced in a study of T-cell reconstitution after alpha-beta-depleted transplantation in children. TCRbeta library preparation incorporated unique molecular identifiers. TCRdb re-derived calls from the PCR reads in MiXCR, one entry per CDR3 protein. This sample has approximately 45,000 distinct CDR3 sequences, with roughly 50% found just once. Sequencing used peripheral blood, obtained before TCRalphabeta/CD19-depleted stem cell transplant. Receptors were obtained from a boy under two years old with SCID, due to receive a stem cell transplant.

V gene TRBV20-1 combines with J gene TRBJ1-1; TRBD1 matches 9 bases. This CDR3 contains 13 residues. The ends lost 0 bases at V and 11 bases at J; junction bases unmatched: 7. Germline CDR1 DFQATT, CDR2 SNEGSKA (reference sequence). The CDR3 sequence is CSARDGDRGVAFF. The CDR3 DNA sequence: TGCAGTGCTAGAGATGGAGACAGGGGGGTGGCTTTCTTT.

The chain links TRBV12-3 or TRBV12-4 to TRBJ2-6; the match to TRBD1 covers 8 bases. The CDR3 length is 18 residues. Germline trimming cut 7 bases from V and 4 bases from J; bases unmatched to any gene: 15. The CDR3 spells CASIPGQAHLSGANVLTF. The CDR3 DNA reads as TGTGCCAGCATTCCGGGACAGGCACACCTCTCGGGGGCCAACGTCCTGACTTTC.

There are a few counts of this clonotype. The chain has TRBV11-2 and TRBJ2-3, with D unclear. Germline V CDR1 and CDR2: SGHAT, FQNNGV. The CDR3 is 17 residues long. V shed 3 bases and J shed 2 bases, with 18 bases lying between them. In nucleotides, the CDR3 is TGTGCCAGCAGCTTTGATACCTGGACCCCGGACACAGATACGCAGTATTTT. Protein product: CASSFDTWTPDTDTQYF.

CDR3 protein: CASSLTGEENTEAFF. The CDR3, as DNA: TGCGCCAGCAGCTTGACAGGAGAGGAGAACACTGAAGCTTTCTTT. This rearrangement joins TRBV5-1 to TRBJ1-1, with D maybe TRBD1 (5 bases). Deletions cut 1 base from V and 1 base from J, with 11 bases between. This CDR3 has 15 amino acids. Germline loops: CDR1 SGHRS, CDR2 YFSETQ. The whole variable domain, remainder taken from reference TRBV5-1 and TRBJ1-1, is KAGVTQTPRYLIKTRGQQVTLSCSPISGHRSVSWYQQTPGQGLQFLFEYFSETQRNKGNFPGRFSGRQFSNSRSEMNVSTLELGDSALYLCASSLTGEENTEAFFGQGTRLTVV.

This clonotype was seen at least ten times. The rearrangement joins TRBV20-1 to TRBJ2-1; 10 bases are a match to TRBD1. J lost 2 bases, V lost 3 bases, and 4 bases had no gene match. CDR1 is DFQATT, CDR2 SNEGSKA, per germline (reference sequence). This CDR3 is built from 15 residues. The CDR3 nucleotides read TGCAGTGCTAGTCCGGACAGGGGGACCTACAATGAGCAGTTCTTC. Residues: CSASPDRGTYNEQFF.

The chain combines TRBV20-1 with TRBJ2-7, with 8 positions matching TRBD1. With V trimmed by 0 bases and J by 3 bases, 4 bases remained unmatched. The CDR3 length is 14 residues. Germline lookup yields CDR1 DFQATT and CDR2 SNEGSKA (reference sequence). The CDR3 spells CSARDPDRGYEQYF. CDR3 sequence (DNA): TGCAGTGCTAGAGATCCCGACAGGGGCTACGAGCAGTACTTC.

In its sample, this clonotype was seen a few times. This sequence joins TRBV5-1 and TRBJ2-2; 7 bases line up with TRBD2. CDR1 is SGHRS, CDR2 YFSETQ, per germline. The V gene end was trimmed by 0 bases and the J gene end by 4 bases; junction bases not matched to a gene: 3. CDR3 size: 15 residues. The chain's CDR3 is CASSLGASGTGELFF. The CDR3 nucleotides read TGCGCCAGCAGCTTGGGCGCTAGCGGCACCGGGGAGCTGTTTTTT.

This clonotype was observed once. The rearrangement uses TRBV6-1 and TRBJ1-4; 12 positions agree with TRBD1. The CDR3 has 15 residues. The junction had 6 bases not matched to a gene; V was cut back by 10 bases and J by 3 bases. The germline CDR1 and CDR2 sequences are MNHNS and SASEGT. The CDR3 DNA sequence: TGTGCCACCGGGACAGGGGGCATGGCTAATGAAAAACTGTTTTTT. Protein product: CATGTGGMANEKLFF.

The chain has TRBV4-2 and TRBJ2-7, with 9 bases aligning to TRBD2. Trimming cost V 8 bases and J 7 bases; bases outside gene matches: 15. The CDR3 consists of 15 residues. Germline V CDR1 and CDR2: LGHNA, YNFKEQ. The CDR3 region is CASGGGASLGEEQYF. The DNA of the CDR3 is TGTGCCAGCGGCGGGGGGGCCTCCCTCGGGGAGGAGCAGTACTTC.

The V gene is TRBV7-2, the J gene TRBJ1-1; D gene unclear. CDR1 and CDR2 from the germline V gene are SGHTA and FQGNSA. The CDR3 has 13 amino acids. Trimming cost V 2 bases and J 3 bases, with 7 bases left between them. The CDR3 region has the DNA TGTGCCAGCAGCTTATTTATACACACTGAAGCTTTCTTT. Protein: CASSLFIHTEAFF.

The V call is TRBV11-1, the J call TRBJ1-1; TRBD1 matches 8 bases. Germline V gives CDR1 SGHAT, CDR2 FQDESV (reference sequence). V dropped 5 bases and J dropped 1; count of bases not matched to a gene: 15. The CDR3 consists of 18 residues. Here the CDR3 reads CASSPKVGTGSWNTEAFF. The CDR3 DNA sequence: TGTGCCAGCAGCCCAAAAGTTGGGACAGGTAGTTGGAACACTGAAGCTTTCTTT.

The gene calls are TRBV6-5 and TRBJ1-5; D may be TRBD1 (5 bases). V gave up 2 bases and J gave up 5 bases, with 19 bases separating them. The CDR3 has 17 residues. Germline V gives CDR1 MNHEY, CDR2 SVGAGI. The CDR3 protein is CASSYPELTGDHQPQHF. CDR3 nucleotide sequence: TGTGCCAGCAGTTACCCGGAACTTACAGGAGACCATCAGCCCCAGCATTTT.

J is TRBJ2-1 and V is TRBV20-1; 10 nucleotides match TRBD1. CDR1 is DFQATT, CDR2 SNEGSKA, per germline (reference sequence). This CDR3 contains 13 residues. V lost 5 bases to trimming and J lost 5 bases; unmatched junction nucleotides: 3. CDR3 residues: CSAEGQGDNEQFF. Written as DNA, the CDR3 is TGCAGTGCTGAAGGACAGGGGGACAATGAGCAGTTCTTC.

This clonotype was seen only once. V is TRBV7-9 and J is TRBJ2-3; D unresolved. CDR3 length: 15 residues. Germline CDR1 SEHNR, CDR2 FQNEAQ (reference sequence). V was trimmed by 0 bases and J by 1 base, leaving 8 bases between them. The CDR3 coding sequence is TGTGCCAGCAGCTTAGCAGAAAAAGGCACAGATACGCAGTATTTT. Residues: CASSLAEKGTDTQYF.

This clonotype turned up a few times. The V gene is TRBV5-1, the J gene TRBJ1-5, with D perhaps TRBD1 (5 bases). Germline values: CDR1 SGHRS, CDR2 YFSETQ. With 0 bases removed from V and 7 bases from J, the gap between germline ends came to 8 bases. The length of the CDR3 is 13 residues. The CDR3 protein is CASSLDWGQPQHF. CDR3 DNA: TGCGCCAGCAGCTTGGATTGGGGGCAGCCCCAGCATTTT.

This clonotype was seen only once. This CDR3 reads CASSRLAGGLSYNEQFF. For the CDR3, the DNA is TGTGCCAGCAGTCGACTAGCGGGGGGCCTCTCCTACAATGAGCAGTTCTTC. The chain uses TRBV12-3 or TRBV12-4 and TRBJ2-1, with TRBD2 matching over 13 bases. The CDR3 has 17 residues. J gave up 0 bases and V 5 bases, and 4 bases lay outside the gene matches.

CDR3 DNA sequence: TGTGCCAGCTCACCTGAGAACAGAGGGAGCAATCAGCCCCAGCATTTT. Protein sequence: CASSPENRGSNQPQHF. This sequence joins TRBV18 and TRBJ1-5, with D unresolved. Germline lookup yields CDR1 KGHSH and CDR2 LQKENI. The V and J ends lost 3 bases and 1 base respectively, with 13 bases between them. CDR3 length equals 16 residues.

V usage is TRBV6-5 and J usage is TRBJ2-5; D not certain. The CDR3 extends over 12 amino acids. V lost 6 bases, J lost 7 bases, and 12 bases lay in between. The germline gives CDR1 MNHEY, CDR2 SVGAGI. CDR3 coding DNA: TGTGCCAGCAGGAGGACCCACGGGACCCAGTACTTC. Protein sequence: CASRRTHGTQYF.

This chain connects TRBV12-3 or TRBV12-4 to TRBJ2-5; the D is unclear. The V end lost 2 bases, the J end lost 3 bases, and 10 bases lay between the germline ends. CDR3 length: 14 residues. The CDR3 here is CASSLSQQKETQYF. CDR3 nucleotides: TGTGCCAGCAGTTTATCACAGCAGAAAGAGACCCAGTACTTC.

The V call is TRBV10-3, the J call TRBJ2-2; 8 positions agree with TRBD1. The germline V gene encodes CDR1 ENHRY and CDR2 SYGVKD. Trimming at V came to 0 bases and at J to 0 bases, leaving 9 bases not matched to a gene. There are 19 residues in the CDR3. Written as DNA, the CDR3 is TGTGCCATCAGTGAGTCAACTCTCTGGGACAGGACGAACACCGGGGAGCTGTTTTTT. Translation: CAISESTLWDRTNTGELFF.

The CDR3 spells CASTVEVMNTEAFF. DNA for the CDR3: TGTGCCAGCACCGTGGAGGTGATGAACACTGAAGCTTTCTTT. This chain connects TRBV12-3 or TRBV12-4 to TRBJ1-1; D unclear. V was pared by 7 bases and J by 0 bases, with 12 bases between. The CDR3 loop spans 14 amino acids.

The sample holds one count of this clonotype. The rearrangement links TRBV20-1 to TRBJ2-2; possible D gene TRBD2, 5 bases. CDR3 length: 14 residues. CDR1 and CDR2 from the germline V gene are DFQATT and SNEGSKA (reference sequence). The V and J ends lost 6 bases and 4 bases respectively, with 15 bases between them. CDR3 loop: CSARDRQSTGELFF. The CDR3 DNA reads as TGCAGTGCGAGGGATCGGCAGAGCACCGGGGAGCTGTTTTTT.

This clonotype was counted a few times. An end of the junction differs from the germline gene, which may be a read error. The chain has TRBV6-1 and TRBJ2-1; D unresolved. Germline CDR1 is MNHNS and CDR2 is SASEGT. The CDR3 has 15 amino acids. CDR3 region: CASSEEDGWEGIGSF. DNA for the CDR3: TGTGCCAGCAGTGAAGAGGACGGCTGGGAAGGGATCGGTTCCTTC.

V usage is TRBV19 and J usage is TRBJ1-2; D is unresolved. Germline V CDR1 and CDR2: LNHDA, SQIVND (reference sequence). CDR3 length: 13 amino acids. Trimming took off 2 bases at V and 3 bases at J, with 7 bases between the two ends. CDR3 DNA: TGTGCCAGTAGTATATTCGAGGACTATGGCTACACCTTC. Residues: CASSIFEDYGYTF. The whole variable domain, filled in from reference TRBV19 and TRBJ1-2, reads DGGITQSPKYLFRKEGQNVTLSCEQNLNHDAMYWYRQDPGQGLRLIYYSQIVNDFQKGDIAEGYSVSREKKESFPLTVTSAQKNPTAFYLCASSIFEDYGYTFGSGTRLTVV.

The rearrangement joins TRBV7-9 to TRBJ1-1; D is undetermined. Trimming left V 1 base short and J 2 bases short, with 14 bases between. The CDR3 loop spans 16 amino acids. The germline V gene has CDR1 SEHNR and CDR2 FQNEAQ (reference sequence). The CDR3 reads CASSLGQIGYNTEAFF. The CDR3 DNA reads TGTGCCAGCAGCTTAGGGCAGATTGGGTATAACACTGAAGCTTTCTTT.